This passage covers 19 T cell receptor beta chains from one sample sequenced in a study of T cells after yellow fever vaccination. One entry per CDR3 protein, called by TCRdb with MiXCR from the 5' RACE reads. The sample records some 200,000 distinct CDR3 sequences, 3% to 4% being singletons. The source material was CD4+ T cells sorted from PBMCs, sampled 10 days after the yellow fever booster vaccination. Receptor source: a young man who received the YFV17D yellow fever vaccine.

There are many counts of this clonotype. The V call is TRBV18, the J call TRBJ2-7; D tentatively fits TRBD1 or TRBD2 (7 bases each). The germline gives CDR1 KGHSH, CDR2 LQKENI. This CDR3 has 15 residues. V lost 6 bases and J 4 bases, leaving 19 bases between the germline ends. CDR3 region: CASSPSGGGQYEQYV. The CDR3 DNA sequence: TGTGCCAGCTCGCCGTCAGGGGGGGGTCAATACGAGCAGTACGTC.

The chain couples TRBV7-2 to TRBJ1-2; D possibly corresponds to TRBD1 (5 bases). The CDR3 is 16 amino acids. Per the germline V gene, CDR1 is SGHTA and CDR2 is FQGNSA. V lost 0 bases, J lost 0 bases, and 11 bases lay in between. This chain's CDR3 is CASSLAGTQANYGYTF. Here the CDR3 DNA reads TGTGCCAGCAGCTTAGCTGGGACCCAAGCTAACTATGGCTACACCTTC.

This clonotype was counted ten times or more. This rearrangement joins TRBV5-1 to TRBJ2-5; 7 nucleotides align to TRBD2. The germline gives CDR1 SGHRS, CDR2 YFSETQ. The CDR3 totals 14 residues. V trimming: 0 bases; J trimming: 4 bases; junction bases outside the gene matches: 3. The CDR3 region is CASSLASSGETQYF. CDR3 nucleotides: TGCGCCAGCAGCTTGGCTTCTAGCGGAGAGACCCAGTACTTC.

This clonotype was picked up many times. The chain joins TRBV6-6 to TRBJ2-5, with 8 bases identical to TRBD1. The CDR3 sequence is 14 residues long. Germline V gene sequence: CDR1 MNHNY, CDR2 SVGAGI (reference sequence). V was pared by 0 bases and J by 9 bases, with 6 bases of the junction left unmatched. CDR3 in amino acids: CASSYSQGAPPQYF. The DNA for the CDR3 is TGTGCCAGCAGTTACTCGCAGGGGGCGCCGCCCCAGTACTTC.

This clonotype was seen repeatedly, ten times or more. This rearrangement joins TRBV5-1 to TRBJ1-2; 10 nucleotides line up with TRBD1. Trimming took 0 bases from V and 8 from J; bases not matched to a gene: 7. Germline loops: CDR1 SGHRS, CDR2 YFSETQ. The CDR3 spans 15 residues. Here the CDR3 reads CASSLALGQGEGYTF. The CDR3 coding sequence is TGCGCCAGCAGCTTGGCCCTTGGACAGGGGGAGGGCTACACCTTC.

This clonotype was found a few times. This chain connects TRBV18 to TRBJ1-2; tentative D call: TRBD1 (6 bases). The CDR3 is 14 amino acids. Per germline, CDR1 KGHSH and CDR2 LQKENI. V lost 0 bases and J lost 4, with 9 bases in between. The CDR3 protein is CASSPPGGGYGYTF. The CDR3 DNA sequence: TGTGCCAGCTCACCACCCGGGGGCGGCTATGGCTACACCTTC.

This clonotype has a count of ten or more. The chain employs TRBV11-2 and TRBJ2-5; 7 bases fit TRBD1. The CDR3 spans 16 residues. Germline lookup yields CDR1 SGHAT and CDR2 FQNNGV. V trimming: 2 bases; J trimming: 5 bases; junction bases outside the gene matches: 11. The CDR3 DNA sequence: TGTGCCAGCAGCTTACTTAGGGGGCCAAGGGAGGAGACCCAGTACTTC. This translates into CASSLLRGPREETQYF. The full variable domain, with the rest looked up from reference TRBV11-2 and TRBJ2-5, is EAGVAQSPRYKIIEKRQSVAFWCNPISGHATLYWYQQILGQGPKLLIQFQNNGVVDDSQLPKDRFSAERLKGVDSTLKIQPAKLEDSAVYLCASSLLRGPREETQYFGPGTRLLVL.

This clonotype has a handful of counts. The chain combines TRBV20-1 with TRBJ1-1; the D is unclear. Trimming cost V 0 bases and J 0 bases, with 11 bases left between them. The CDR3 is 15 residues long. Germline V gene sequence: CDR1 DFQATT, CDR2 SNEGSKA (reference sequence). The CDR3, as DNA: TGCAGTGCTAGAGATGGAAGGGAAATGAACACTGAAGCTTTCTTT. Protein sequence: CSARDGREMNTEAFF.

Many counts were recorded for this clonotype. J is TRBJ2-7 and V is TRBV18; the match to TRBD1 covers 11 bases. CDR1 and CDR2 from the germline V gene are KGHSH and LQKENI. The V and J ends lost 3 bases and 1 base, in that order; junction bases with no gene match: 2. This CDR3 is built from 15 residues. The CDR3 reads CASSPGQGGSYEQYV. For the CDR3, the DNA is TGTGCCAGCTCACCGGGACAGGGGGGGTCCTACGAGCAGTACGTC.

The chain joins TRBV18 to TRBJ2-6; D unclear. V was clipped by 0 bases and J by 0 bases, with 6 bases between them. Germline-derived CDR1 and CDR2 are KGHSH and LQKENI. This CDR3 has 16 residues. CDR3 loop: CASSPPRSSGANVLTF. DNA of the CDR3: TGTGCCAGCTCACCACCGAGGAGCTCTGGGGCCAACGTCCTGACTTTC.

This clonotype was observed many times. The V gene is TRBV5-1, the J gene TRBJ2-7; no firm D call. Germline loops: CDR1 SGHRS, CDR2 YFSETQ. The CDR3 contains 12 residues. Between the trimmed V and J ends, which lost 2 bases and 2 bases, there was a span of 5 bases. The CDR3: CASSFSAYEQYF. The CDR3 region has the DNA TGCGCCAGCAGCTTCTCGGCCTACGAGCAGTACTTC. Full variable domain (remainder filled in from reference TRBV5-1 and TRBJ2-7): KAGVTQTPRYLIKTRGQQVTLSCSPISGHRSVSWYQQTPGQGLQFLFEYFSETQRNKGNFPGRFSGRQFSNSRSEMNVSTLELGDSALYLCASSFSAYEQYFGPGTRLTVT.

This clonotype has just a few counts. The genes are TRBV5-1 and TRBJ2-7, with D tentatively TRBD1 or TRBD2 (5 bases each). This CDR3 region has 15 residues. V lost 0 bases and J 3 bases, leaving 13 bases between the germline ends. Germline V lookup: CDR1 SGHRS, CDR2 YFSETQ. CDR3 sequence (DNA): TGCGCCAGCAGCTTGGTTGTCCGGGACGGCTACGAGCAGTACTTC. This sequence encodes CASSLVVRDGYEQYF.

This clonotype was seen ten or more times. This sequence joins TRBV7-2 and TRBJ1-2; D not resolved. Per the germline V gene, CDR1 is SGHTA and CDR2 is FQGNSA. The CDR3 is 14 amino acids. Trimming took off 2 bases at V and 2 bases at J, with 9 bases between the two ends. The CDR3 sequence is CASSLSTENYGYTF. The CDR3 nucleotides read TGTGCCAGCAGCTTATCTACGGAAAACTATGGCTACACCTTC.

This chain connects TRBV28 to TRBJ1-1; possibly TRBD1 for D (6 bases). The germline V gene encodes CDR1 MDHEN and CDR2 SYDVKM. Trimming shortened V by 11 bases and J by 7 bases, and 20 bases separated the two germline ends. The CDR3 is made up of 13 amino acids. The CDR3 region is CASSDRRSVEAFF. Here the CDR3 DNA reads TGTGCCTCCTCCGACAGGAGGAGCGTTGAAGCTTTCTTT.

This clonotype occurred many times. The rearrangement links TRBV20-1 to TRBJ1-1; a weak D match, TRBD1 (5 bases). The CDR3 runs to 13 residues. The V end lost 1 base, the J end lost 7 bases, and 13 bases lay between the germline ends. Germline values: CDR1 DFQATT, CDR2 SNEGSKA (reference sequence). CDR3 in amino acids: CSARAPAGLEAFF. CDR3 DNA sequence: TGCAGTGCTAGAGCTCCAGCGGGACTTGAAGCTTTCTTT.

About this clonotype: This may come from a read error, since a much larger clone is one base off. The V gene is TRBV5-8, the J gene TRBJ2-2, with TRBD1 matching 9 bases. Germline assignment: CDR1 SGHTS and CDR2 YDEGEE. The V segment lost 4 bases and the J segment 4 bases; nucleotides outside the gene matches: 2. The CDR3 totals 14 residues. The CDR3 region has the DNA TGTGCCAGCAGCCCGGACAGGGGCACCGGGGAGCTGTTTTTT. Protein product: CASSPDRGTGELFF.

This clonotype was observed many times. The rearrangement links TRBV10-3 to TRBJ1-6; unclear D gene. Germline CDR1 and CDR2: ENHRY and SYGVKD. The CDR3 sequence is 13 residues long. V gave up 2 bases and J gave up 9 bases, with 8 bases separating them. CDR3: CAISEGKGSPLHF. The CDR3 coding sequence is TGTGCCATCAGTGAGGGAAAGGGTTCACCCCTCCACTTT.

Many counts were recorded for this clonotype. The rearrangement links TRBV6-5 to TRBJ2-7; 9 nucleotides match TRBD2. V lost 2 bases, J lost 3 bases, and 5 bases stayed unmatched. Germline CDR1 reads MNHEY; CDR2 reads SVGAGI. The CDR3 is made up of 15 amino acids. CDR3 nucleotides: TGTGCCAGCAGTTACCAGCGGGGGGCCTTCTACGAGCAGTACTTC. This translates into CASSYQRGAFYEQYF.

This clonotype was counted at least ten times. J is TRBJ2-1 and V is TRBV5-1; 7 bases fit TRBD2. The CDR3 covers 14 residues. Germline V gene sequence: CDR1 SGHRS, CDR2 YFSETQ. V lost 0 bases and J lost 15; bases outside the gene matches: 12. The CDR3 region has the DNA TGCGCCAGCAGCTTGGGTAATCCTAGCGGTCCACGGTTCTTC. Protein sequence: CASSLGNPSGPRFF.